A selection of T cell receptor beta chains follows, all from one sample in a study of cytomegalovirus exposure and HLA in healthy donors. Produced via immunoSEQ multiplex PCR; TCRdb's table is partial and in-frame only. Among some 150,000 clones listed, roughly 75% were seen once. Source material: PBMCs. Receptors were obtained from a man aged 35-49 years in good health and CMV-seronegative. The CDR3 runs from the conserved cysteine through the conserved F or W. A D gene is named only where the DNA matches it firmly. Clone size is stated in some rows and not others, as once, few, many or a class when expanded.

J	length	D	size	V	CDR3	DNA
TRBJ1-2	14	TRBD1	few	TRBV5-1	CASSFGQARGGYTF	TGCGCCAGCAGCTTCGGACAGGCCCGGGGTGGCTACACCTTC
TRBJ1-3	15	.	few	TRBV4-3	CASSQAVSSGNTIYF	TGCGCCAGCAGCCAAGCTGTTAGCTCTGGAAACACCATATATTTT
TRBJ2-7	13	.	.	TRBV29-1	CSAQQGQIYEQYF	TGCAGCGCCCAACAGGGACAAATCTACGAGCAGTACTTC
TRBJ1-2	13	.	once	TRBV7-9	CASSLLANYGYTF	TGTGCCAGCAGCTTACTAGCTAACTATGGCTACACCTTC
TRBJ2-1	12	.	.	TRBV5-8	CASSFGQTEQFF	TGTGCCAGCAGCTTCGGACAGACCGAGCAGTTCTTC
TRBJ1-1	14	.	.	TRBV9	CASSADSRGTEAFF	TGTGCCAGCAGCGCAGATTCAAGGGGCACTGAAGCTTTCTTT
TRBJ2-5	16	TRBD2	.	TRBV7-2	CASSLVASGAGRTQYF	TGTGCCAGCAGCTTAGTGGCTAGCGGGGCCGGACGGACCCAGTACTTC
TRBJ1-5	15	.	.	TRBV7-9	CASSPGTTVNQPQHF	TGTGCCAGCAGCCCCGGGACTACCGTCAATCAGCCCCAGCATTTT
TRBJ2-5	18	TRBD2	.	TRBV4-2	CASSQDGRAGGNQETQYF	TGTGCCAGCAGCCAAGACGGGAGGGCGGGGGGGAATCAGGAGACCCAGTACTTC
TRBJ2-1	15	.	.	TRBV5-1	CASSLQQTGLGEQFF	TGCGCCAGCAGCTTGCAACAAACAGGGCTCGGCGAGCAGTTCTTC
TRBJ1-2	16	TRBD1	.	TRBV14	CASSHPRQGLDYGYTF	TGTGCCAGCAGCCACCCCCGACAGGGATTGGACTATGGCTACACCTTC
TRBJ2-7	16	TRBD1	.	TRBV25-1	CASSDQGRGRIYEQYF	TGTGCCAGCAGTGATCAGGGAAGGGGGCGTATTTACGAGCAGTACTTC
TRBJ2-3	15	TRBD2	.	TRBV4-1	CASSQDPGRGDTQYF	TGCGCCAGCAGCCAAGACCCAGGGAGGGGAGATACGCAGTATTTT
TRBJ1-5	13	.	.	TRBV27	CASREVGNQPQHF	TGTGCCAGCAGGGAGGTTGGCAATCAGCCCCAGCATTTT
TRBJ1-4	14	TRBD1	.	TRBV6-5	CASSPTGGLEKLFF	TGTGCCAGCAGCCCGACAGGGGGCCTAGAAAAACTGTTTTTT
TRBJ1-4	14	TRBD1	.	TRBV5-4	CASSLEGAGEKLFF	TGTGCCAGCAGCTTGGAGGGGGCGGGTGAAAAACTGTTTTTT
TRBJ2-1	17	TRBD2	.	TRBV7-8	CASSLALAGVSNNEQFF	TGTGCCAGCAGCCTTGCCCTAGCGGGGGTGTCGAACAATGAGCAGTTCTTC
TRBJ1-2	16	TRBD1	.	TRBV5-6	CASSSETGEKYYGYTF	TGTGCCAGCAGCTCAGAGACAGGGGAAAAATACTATGGCTACACCTTC
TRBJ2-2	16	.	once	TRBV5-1	CASRFGTAANTGELFF	TGCGCCAGCAGATTTGGGACTGCAGCGAACACCGGGGAGCTGTTTTTT
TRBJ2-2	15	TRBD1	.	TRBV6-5	CASTGTGENTGELFF	TGTGCCAGCACAGGGACAGGGGAGAACACCGGGGAGCTGTTTTTT
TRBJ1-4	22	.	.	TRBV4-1	CASSQGFGAGFSERATNEKLFF	TGCGCCAGCAGCCAAGGTTTCGGTGCAGGGTTTTCGGAAAGAGCAACTAATGAAAAACTGTTTTTT
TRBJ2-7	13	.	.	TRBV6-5	CASTPGAGYEQYF	TGTGCCAGCACCCCAGGGGCAGGCTACGAGCAGTACTTC
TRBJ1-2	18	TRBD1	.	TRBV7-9	CASSIGVGFGDRRYGYTF	TGTGCCAGCAGCATAGGGGTTGGATTCGGGGACAGGCGGTATGGCTACACCTTC
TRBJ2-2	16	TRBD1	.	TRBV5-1	CASSYKTGSVPEELFF	TGCGCCAGCAGCTATAAGACAGGGTCTGTTCCGGAGGAGCTGTTTTTT
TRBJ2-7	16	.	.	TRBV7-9	CASSLGTVLRVDEQYF	TGTGCCAGCAGCTTAGGCACCGTTCTCAGGGTGGACGAGCAGTACTTC
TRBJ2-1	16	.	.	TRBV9	CASSVVPLTGDNEQFF	TGTGCCAGCAGCGTAGTACCCTTGACCGGGGACAATGAGCAGTTCTTC
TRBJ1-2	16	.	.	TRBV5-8	CASSFVAQGGAYGYTF	TGTGCCAGCAGCTTTGTGGCCCAGGGAGGGGCCTATGGCTACACCTTC
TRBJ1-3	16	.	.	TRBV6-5	CASSYDLGFSGNTIYF	TGTGCCAGCAGTTACGACTTGGGTTTCTCTGGAAACACCATATATTTT
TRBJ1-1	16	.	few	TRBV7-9	CASSFHTGPLNTEAFF	TGTGCCAGCAGCTTTCATACAGGGCCCTTGAACACTGAAGCTTTCTTT
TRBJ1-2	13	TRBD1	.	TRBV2	CASSGQGGYGYTF	TGTGCCAGCAGTGGTCAGGGGGGCTATGGCTACACCTTC
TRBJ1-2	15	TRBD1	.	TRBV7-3	CASSTWTGGDYGYTF	TGTGCCAGCAGCACCTGGACAGGGGGGGACTATGGCTACACCTTC
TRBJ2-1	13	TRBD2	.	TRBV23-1	CASSQGRDNEQFF	TGCGCCAGCAGTCAGGGGAGGGACAATGAGCAGTTCTTC
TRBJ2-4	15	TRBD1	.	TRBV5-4	CASSRAGGAKNIQYF	TGTGCCAGCAGCCGGGCAGGGGGAGCCAAAAACATTCAGTACTTC
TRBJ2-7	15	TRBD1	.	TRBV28	CASSLLEGQGGHQYF	TGTGCCAGCAGTCTCCTCGAAGGACAGGGGGGACACCAGTACTTC
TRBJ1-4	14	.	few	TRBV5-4	CASSLGGVNEKLFF	TGTGCCAGCAGCTTGGGGGGGGTTAATGAAAAACTGTTTTTT
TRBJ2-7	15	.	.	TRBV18	CASSPVEGVAYEQYF	TGTGCCAGCTCACCAGTTGAGGGGGTTGCCTACGAGCAGTACTTC
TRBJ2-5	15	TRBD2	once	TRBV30	CAWSVLAGGAETQYF	TGTGCCTGGAGTGTTTTGGCGGGGGGGGCAGAGACCCAGTACTTC
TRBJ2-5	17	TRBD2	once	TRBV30	CAWSRGSSGGAGETQYF	TGTGCCTGGAGTCGCGGCTCTAGCGGGGGGGCCGGAGAGACCCAGTACTTC
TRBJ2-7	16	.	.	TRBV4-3	CASSQDGGGYSYEQYF	TGCGCCAGCAGCCAAGATGGGGGCGGTTACTCCTACGAGCAGTACTTC
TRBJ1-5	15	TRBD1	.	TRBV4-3	CASSQGTGGNQPQHF	TGCGCCAGCAGCCAGGGGACAGGGGGCAATCAGCCCCAGCATTTT
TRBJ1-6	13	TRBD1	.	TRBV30	CAWMGQGVSPLHF	TGTGCCTGGATGGGACAGGGGGTTTCACCCCTCCACTTT